These 19 T cell receptor beta chains originate from one sample sequenced in a study of cytotoxic CD8 clonotypes in ibrutinib-treated CLL. Assay used: immunoSEQ multiplex PCR; TCRdb lists only in-frame clones, some missing. The top ten clones hold 5.1% of a sample with about 150,000 clones, roughly three quarters of them seen once. This specimen was PBMCs, taken after 24 months of ibrutinib treatment. The receptors originated from a human donor with chronic lymphocytic leukemia.

The rearrangement links TRBV5-1 to TRBJ2-3; a weak D match, TRBD1 (7 bases). There are 14 residues in the CDR3. Germline loops: CDR1 SGHRS, CDR2 YFSETQ. V was shortened by 2 bases and J by 4 bases, with 11 bases between the two germline ends. As DNA, the CDR3 is TGCGCCAGCAGCTTTGTCAGGGGGGCAGATACGCAGTATTTT. Translation gives CASSFVRGADTQYF.

The chain joins TRBV28 to TRBJ2-1; perhaps TRBD1 as D (5 bases). The CDR3 sequence is 15 residues long. Germline values: CDR1 MDHEN, CDR2 SYDVKM. The V end was cut by 4 bases, the J end by 7 bases, with 17 bases between. The CDR3 spells CASSSPVGQNNEQFF. The CDR3 bases are TGTGCCAGCAGTTCCCCGGTGGGGCAGAATAATGAGCAGTTCTTC.

This chain joins TRBV19 and TRBJ1-5; 9 nucleotides agree with TRBD1. The ends lost 5 bases at V and 0 bases at J; junction bases unmatched: 11. CDR3 length: 18 amino acids. CDR1 LNHDA and CDR2 SQIVND come from the germline V gene (reference sequence). CDR3 nucleotides: TGTGCCAGTAGTGTACAGGGGGCCCGACTGTATAGCAATCAGCCCCAGCATTTT. As protein: CASSVQGARLYSNQPQHF.

This chain uses TRBV5-1 with TRBJ2-1; D possibly corresponds to TRBD1 (6 bases). The CDR3 sequence is 16 residues long. Deletions cut 5 bases from V and 6 bases from J, with 21 bases between. Germline V CDR1 and CDR2: SGHRS, YFSETQ. The CDR3 is CASRSLGHPLSNEQFF. The DNA of the CDR3 is TGCGCCAGCAGGAGCCTGGGACACCCCCTCTCCAATGAGCAGTTCTTC. The entire variable domain, with the rest obtained from reference TRBV5-1 and TRBJ2-1, is as follows: KAGVTQTPRYLIKTRGQQVTLSCSPISGHRSVSWYQQTPGQGLQFLFEYFSETQRNKGNFPGRFSGRQFSNSRSEMNVSTLELGDSALYLCASRSLGHPLSNEQFFGPGTRLTVL.

The chain uses TRBV2 and TRBJ2-7; TRBD1 aligns across 7 bases. This CDR3 comprises 14 residues. Germline CDR1 and CDR2: SNHLY and FYNNEI. The trim removed 6 bases at V and 3 bases at J, leaving 8 bases unmatched. CDR3 loop: CASSPRTGSYEQYF. Written as DNA, the CDR3 is TGTGCCAGCAGCCCAAGGACAGGCAGCTACGAGCAGTACTTC.

The chain combines TRBV28 with TRBJ1-6; D uncertain. The CDR3 covers 13 residues. Trimming removed 7 bases at V and 10 bases at J, with 14 bases between. Germline V gene sequence: CDR1 MDHEN, CDR2 SYDVKM. Here the CDR3 DNA reads TGTGCCAGCACCCCGCCAATAGGGTCACCCCTCCACTTT. This codes for CASTPPIGSPLHF.

The rearrangement joins TRBV27 to TRBJ1-3; 7 nucleotides line up with TRBD1. Germline V CDR1 and CDR2: MNHEY, SMNVEV (reference sequence). CDR3 size: 15 residues. The V gene end was trimmed by 6 bases and the J gene end by 4 bases; junction bases not matched to a gene: 9. CDR3 amino acids: CASRLPPGGGNTIYF. The CDR3 nucleotides are TGTGCCAGCAGACTCCCCCCAGGGGGAGGAAACACCATATATTTT.

About this clone itself: A much more abundant neighbour one base away suggests this may be a read error. Other DNA sequences in this sample translate to the same CDR3. The rearrangement joins TRBV7-8 to TRBJ1-5; D may be TRBD1 (6 bases). The germline gives CDR1 SGHVS, CDR2 FQNEAQ. The CDR3 totals 15 residues. CDR3 nucleotide sequence: TGTGCCAGCAGCCCTGGGACAACTAGCAATCAGCCTCAGCATTTT. Residues: CASSPGTTSNQPQHF.

J is TRBJ2-1 and V is TRBV5-4, with D perhaps assigned TRBD1 or TRBD2 (5 bases each). This CDR3 comprises 15 residues. From germline, CDR1 is SGHNT and CDR2 YYREEE (reference sequence). V lost 4 bases and J lost 9, with 20 bases in between. The CDR3 DNA is TGTGCCAGCAGCACGCCCCGGGACCCCCGGAGTGAGCAGTTCTTC. It encodes CASSTPRDPRSEQFF.

CDR3 DNA sequence: TGCGCCAGCAGCCCTACAGGGGGCCCCTACGAGCAGTACTTC. This sequence encodes CASSPTGGPYEQYF. The genes are TRBV5-1 and TRBJ2-7, with TRBD1 matching over 9 bases. This CDR3 contains 14 residues. Germline V gives CDR1 SGHRS, CDR2 YFSETQ. V gave up 4 bases and J gave up 2 bases; unmatched junction bases: 4.

V usage is TRBV25-1 and J usage is TRBJ2-3; the D gene is possibly TRBD2 (6 bases). The CDR3 has 14 amino acids. Germline V gives CDR1 MGHDK, CDR2 SYGVNS. V was pared by 6 bases and J by 2 bases, with 12 bases between. The CDR3 coding sequence is TGTGCCAGCAGGGGCGGGGCCTCCACAGATACGCAGTATTTT. Translation gives CASRGGASTDTQYF.

The chain employs TRBV2 and TRBJ2-4; TRBD2 aligns across 15 bases. The CDR3 is made up of 17 amino acids. V shed 6 bases, J shed 6 bases, and the junction held 9 bases outside the gene matches. Germline V gene lookup returns CDR1 SNHLY and CDR2 FYNNEI. DNA of the CDR3: TGTGCCAGCAGACTAGGACTAGCGGGAGGGTCAGGAAACATTCAGTACTTC. Residues: CASRLGLAGGSGNIQYF.

This clone was counted once. V usage is TRBV4-3 and J usage is TRBJ1-4; D gene ambiguous. V was trimmed by 1 base and J by 7 bases, leaving 16 bases between them. This CDR3 has 16 residues. Germline CDR1 LGHNA, CDR2 YSLEER. CDR3 protein: CASSQGAVGISEKLFF. CDR3 in DNA: TGCGCCAGCAGCCAAGGGGCGGTGGGGATTAGTGAAAAACTGTTTTTT.

V and J are TRBV6-6 and TRBJ2-7, with 9 bases aligning to TRBD2. Trimming cost V 1 base and J 6 bases; bases outside gene matches: 4. The germline V gene encodes CDR1 MNHNY and CDR2 SVGAGI (reference sequence). CDR3 length: 14 amino acids. CDR3 in DNA: TGTGCCAGCAGTTACTTCGGGACTAGCCCCGAGCAGTACTTC. Translation gives CASSYFGTSPEQYF.

V and J are TRBV28 and TRBJ1-1, with D unresolved. This CDR3 has 14 amino acids. V lost 5 bases and J 1 base, leaving 11 bases between the germline ends. Per germline, CDR1 MDHEN and CDR2 SYDVKM. This CDR3 reads CASSNSGSNTEAFF. For the CDR3, the DNA is TGTGCCAGCAGTAACAGTGGTTCGAACACTGAAGCTTTCTTT.

The chain has TRBV5-6 and TRBJ2-7; possibly TRBD1 for D (5 bases). CDR1 SGHDT and CDR2 YYEEEE come from the germline V gene. V lost 1 base, J lost 2 bases, and 13 bases lay in between. The CDR3 runs 15 residues. CDR3 coding DNA: TGTGCCAGCAGCTTGCCCGACAGAACAACCTACGAGCAGTACTTC. Its protein is CASSLPDRTTYEQYF. Using reference TRBV5-6 and TRBJ2-7 for the parts outside the CDR3, the full variable domain is DAGVTQSPTHLIKTRGQQVTLRCSPKSGHDTVSWYQQALGQGPQFIFQYYEEEERQRGNFPDRFSGHQFPNYSSELNVNALLLGDSALYLCASSLPDRTTYEQYFGPGTRLTVT.

This sequence joins TRBV29-1 and TRBJ2-3; D may correspond to TRBD1 or TRBD2 (5 bases each). Germline V gene data show CDR1 as SQVTM and CDR2 as ANQGSEA. The CDR3 extends over 12 amino acids. Trimming shortened V by 1 base and J by 10 bases, and 12 bases separated the two germline ends. CDR3 loop: CSVEAGTPAQYF. The CDR3 nucleotides are TGCAGCGTTGAAGCAGGGACCCCGGCGCAGTATTTT.

The rearrangement uses TRBV5-4 and TRBJ2-6, with 9 nucleotides matching TRBD1. The CDR3 has 19 residues. V gave up 0 bases and J gave up 1 base; unmatched junction bases: 8. Germline V gene sequence: CDR1 SGHNT, CDR2 YYREEE (reference sequence). In DNA form, the CDR3 reads TGTGCCAGCAGCTTGGGAGGGACAGGGATGGTGTCTGGGGCCAACGTCCTGACTTTC. This translates into CASSLGGTGMVSGANVLTF. The whole variable domain, remainder taken from reference TRBV5-4 and TRBJ2-6, is ETGVTQSPTHLIKTRGQQVTLRCSSQSGHNTVSWYQQALGQGPQFIFQYYREEENGRGNFPPRFSGLQFPNYSSELNVNALELDDSALYLCASSLGGTGMVSGANVLTFGAGSRLTVL.

V is TRBV4-2 and J is TRBJ2-5; 13 nucleotides match TRBD2. Per germline, CDR1 LGHNA and CDR2 YNFKEQ. The length of the CDR3 is 16 residues. Trimming removed 1 base from V and 5 bases from J; junction bases left unmatched: 4. The chain's CDR3 is CASSQGTSGSGETQYF. CDR3 sequence (DNA): TGTGCCAGCAGCCAAGGGACTAGCGGGAGTGGGGAGACCCAGTACTTC.